This T cell receptor beta chain emerged from a study of radiation and T cells in renal cell carcinoma. In the study overall: Nephrectomy followed 15 Gy stereotactic body radiation by 4 weeks. Study conclusions and caveats: No pretreatment tumor biopsies were available for baseline clonotypes. In blood, top tumor clones expanded by 2 weeks, shrinking by 4.

Assay used: immunoSEQ multiplex PCR; TCRdb lists only in-frame clones, some missing. The repertoire holds about 140,000 clones, with approximately 82% as singletons. As for this clone: Its antigen is not known.

Trimming removed 1 base at V and 1 base at J, with 9 bases between. The CDR3 extends over 14 amino acids. Per germline, CDR1 SGHRS and CDR2 YFSETQ. Time point: baseline pretreatment blood. Treatment noted: 15 Gy SBRT to primary tumor, nephrectomy 4 weeks later. Serial blood draws occurred at baseline and 2 and 4 weeks post-SBRT. The chain links TRBV5-1 to TRBJ2-7; possibly TRBD1 for D (5 bases). The sample consisted of blood, taken from a patient whose treatment included radiotherapy and nephrectomy. This TCR was recovered from a woman aged 50 to 60 with renal cell carcinoma. CDR3 bases: TGCGCCAGCAGCTTGCAGGACACGTCCTACGAGCAGTACTTC. It encodes CASSLQDTSYEQYF. Complete variable domain (other parts from reference TRBV5-1 and TRBJ2-7): KAGVTQTPRYLIKTRGQQVTLSCSPISGHRSVSWYQQTPGQGLQFLFEYFSETQRNKGNFPGRFSGRQFSNSRSEMNVSTLELGDSALYLCASSLQDTSYEQYFGPGTRLTVT.